The 15 T cell receptor beta chains given below trace back to one sample, sequenced in a study of blood T cell repertoires in COVID-19. This table comes from immunoSEQ multiplex PCR, and its TCRdb copy is limited to in-frame clones, with some not included. The table lists 95,000 to 100,000 clones, 85% to 95% of them singletons. What was sequenced was peripheral blood. The receptors here all came from a man aged 50 to 59 with active COVID-19.

The chain combines TRBV29-1 with TRBJ2-7; 8 bases are shared with TRBD2. The V gene end was trimmed by 0 bases and the J gene end by 3 bases; junction bases not matched to a gene: 7. The CDR3 spans 15 residues. The V gene's germline CDR1 is SQVTM and CDR2 ANQGSEA. The CDR3 spells CSVEDRAGGSYEQYF. In nucleotides, the CDR3 is TGCAGCGTTGAAGACAGGGCGGGAGGCAGCTACGAGCAGTACTTC.

This rearrangement joins TRBV6-1 to TRBJ1-6; 7 bases line up with TRBD1. The CDR3 loop spans 17 amino acids. Germline V gives CDR1 MNHNS, CDR2 SASEGT. Trimming at V came to 1 base and at J to 0 bases, leaving 3 bases not matched to a gene. CDR3 coding DNA: TGTGCCAGCAGTGAAGACAGGGGAGGCTCCTATAATTCACCCCTCCACTTT. It translates to CASSEDRGGSYNSPLHF.

Regarding this clone: An end of the junction does not agree with germline; a read error may underlie this. The chain couples TRBV4-2 to TRBJ1-2; no firm D call. Germline lookup yields CDR1 LGHNA and CDR2 YNFKEQ. The CDR3 sequence is 15 residues long. CDR3 sequence: CVSSPNDPGDYGYTF. The CDR3 nucleotides are TGTGTCAGCAGCCCGAACGACCCCGGGGACTATGGCTACACCTTC.

CDR3 nucleotides: TGTGCCAGCAGCAGGGTAGCGGGGCCCTCCGGGGAGCAGTACTTC. Its translation is CASSRVAGPSGEQYF. V usage is TRBV7-8 and J usage is TRBJ2-7; the match to TRBD2 covers 8 bases. CDR3 length: 15 amino acids. V dropped 5 bases and J dropped 7; count of bases not matched to a gene: 13. Germline-derived CDR1 and CDR2 are SGHVS and FQNEAQ.

This rearrangement joins TRBV10-3 to TRBJ2-1; 7 nucleotides line up with TRBD2. Germline V gene lookup returns CDR1 ENHRY and CDR2 SYGVKD. Trimming at V came to 4 bases and at J to 4 bases, leaving 7 bases not matched to a gene. This CDR3 contains 15 residues. CDR3 bases: TGTGCCATCAGTGTCTTAGCGGGTCCTTACAATGAGCAGTTCTTC. Amino acid sequence: CAISVLAGPYNEQFF.

This chain uses TRBV18 with TRBJ2-1, with 9 bases aligning to TRBD1. V gave up 2 bases and J gave up 6 bases; unmatched junction bases: 11. The length of the CDR3 is 17 residues. CDR1 is KGHSH, CDR2 LQKENI, per germline. CDR3 in amino acids: CASSPMARGQGLNEQFF. The DNA for the CDR3 is TGTGCCAGCTCACCAATGGCTCGGGGACAGGGTCTCAATGAGCAGTTCTTC.

CDR3 sequence: CASRTRQGEKFF. CDR3 sequence (DNA): TGTGCCAGCAGGACCCGACAGGGGGAGAAGTTCTTC. The rearrangement joins TRBV21-1 to TRBJ2-1; the table assigns TRBD1, which was not confirmed against the DNA. TRBV21-1 is shown as a pseudogene. The CDR3 length is 12 residues.

J is TRBJ2-7 and V is TRBV5-1; 9 bases are a match to TRBD1. With V trimmed by 1 base and J by 6 bases, 8 bases remained unmatched. Looked up from germline, CDR1 is SGHRS and CDR2 is YFSETQ. The CDR3 has 15 residues. For the CDR3, the DNA is TGCGCCAGCAGCTTGTTAGAGGGACAGGGTCTCGAGCAGTACTTC. This gives the protein CASSLLEGQGLEQYF.

This rearrangement joins TRBV2 to TRBJ2-7, with a tentative D call TRBD2 (5 bases). CDR3 length: 13 amino acids. Germline V gene sequence: CDR1 SNHLY, CDR2 FYNNEI. Trimming pared 10 bases from V and 1 base from J, leaving 14 bases between. CDR3 protein: CATYRSVSYEQYF. CDR3 in DNA: TGTGCCACCTACCGTAGCGTTTCCTACGAGCAGTACTTC.

The chain joins TRBV7-8 to TRBJ2-7; 7 bases are shared with TRBD1. Germline V gene sequence: CDR1 SGHVS, CDR2 FQNEAQ. V lost 5 bases and J lost 6; bases outside the gene matches: 22. The CDR3 is made up of 18 amino acids. DNA of the CDR3: TGTGCCAGCAGCCGAGGGGGCAGGACAGAGGACCTTAGAGGCGAGCAGTACTTC. Its translation is CASSRGGRTEDLRGEQYF.

V is TRBV7-9 and J is TRBJ1-2; 7 bases fit TRBD1. The CDR3 covers 17 residues. V trimming: 0 bases; J trimming: 1 base; junction bases outside the gene matches: 8. Germline loops: CDR1 SEHNR, CDR2 FQNEAQ (reference sequence). Here the CDR3 DNA reads TGTGCCAGCAGCTTAGCTCTACCGGGACAGAGTAACTATGGCTACACCTTC. Translating it yields CASSLALPGQSNYGYTF.

The genes are TRBV5-5 and TRBJ2-1, with TRBD1 identical over 7 bases. Looked up from germline, CDR1 is SGHKS and CDR2 is YYEKEE (reference sequence). V shed 4 bases, J shed 1 base, and the junction held 11 bases outside the gene matches. The CDR3 runs to 17 residues. In nucleotides, the CDR3 is TGTGCCAGCAGCGAGCTTGCCGGGACAGATTCCTACAATGAGCAGTTCTTC. Amino acids: CASSELAGTDSYNEQFF.

The rearrangement links TRBV4-1 to TRBJ1-6; D remains ambiguous. Germline loops: CDR1 MGHRA, CDR2 YSYEKL. V lost 0 bases, J lost 0 bases, and 15 bases lay in between. CDR3 size: 19 residues. In nucleotides, the CDR3 is TGCGCCAGCAGCCAAGATGCGGCGAAAGGTTACTCCTATAATTCACCCCTCCACTTT. Translation: CASSQDAAKGYSYNSPLHF.

This rearrangement joins TRBV6-5 to TRBJ1-4, with 7 bases lining up with TRBD1. Looked up from germline, CDR1 is MNHEY and CDR2 is SVGAGI. Trimming at V came to 4 bases and at J to 5 bases, leaving 1 base not matched to a gene. The CDR3 totals 13 residues. CDR3 amino acids: CASSSTGNEKLFF. The CDR3, as DNA: TGTGCCAGCAGTTCGACAGGGAATGAAAAACTGTTTTTT.

The chain employs TRBV5-8 and TRBJ2-1, with D tentatively TRBD2 (6 bases). V was clipped by 3 bases and J by 4 bases, with 14 bases between them. The germline V gene has CDR1 SGHTS and CDR2 YDEGEE. This CDR3 is 15 amino acids long. DNA for the CDR3: TGTGCCAGCAGCTCGTTGGGGGGTGGTTACAATGAGCAGTTCTTC. This sequence encodes CASSSLGGGYNEQFF.